What follows are 5 T cell receptor beta chains derived from one specimen sequenced in a study of tumor and adjacent non-tumor tissue in lung cancer. No cell sorting was done before RNA was extracted from the tissue. The library came from three nested PCR rounds adapted from ARM-PCR protocols. TCRdb re-called the multiplex PCR reads with MiXCR, one entry per CDR3 protein. The table shows 70,000 to 90,000 distinct CDR3 sequences, with around 80% occurring only once. Material for sequencing was lung tumor tissue. The receptors here all came from a woman between 50 and 59 years old with non-small cell lung cancer.

The V call is TRBV6-6, the J call TRBJ2-7; unclear D gene. Trimming took 2 bases from V and 4 from J, leaving 9 bases between them. In germline, CDR1 is MNHNY, CDR2 SVGAGI (reference sequence). The CDR3 spans 13 residues. Here the CDR3 reads CASSYGSPYEQYF. CDR3 DNA: TGTGCCAGCAGTTACGGCAGCCCATACGAGCAGTACTTC.

A note on this clonotype: Compared with germline, one end of the junction differs, possibly owing to a read error. This sequence joins TRBV10-3 and TRBJ1-1; TRBD1 matches at 9 bases. The CDR3 loop spans 15 amino acids. Germline loops: CDR1 ENHRY, CDR2 SYGVKD. The CDR3 DNA sequence: TGTGCCATCAGCATTCCGGGACAGGGCAACACTGAAGCTTACTTT. As protein: CAISIPGQGNTEAYF.

Comments on this clonotype: An end of the junction differs from the germline gene, which may be a read error. This chain links TRBV6-1 with TRBJ2-1; D is possibly TRBD1 (6 bases). Germline CDR1 and CDR2: MNHNS and SASEGT. CDR3 length equals 16 residues. CDR3 amino acids: CTSKSLTGSFMYEQFF. DNA of the CDR3: TGTACCAGCAAGAGCCTAACAGGGTCCTTTATGTATGAGCAGTTCTTC.

Of note for this clonotype: The CDR3 ends on some other residue instead of the conserved phenylalanine or tryptophan, so this is likely a read error. The gene calls are TRBV6-6 and TRBJ1-3; TRBD1 agrees at 7 bases. Unmatched junction bases numbered 10, after V lost 6 bases and J lost 5 bases. This CDR3 is 15 amino acids long. Germline-derived CDR1 and CDR2 are MNHNY and SVGAGI (reference sequence). CDR3 protein: CASSRNRGQRNTIYL. The CDR3 DNA is TGTGCCAGCAGCCGTAACAGGGGTCAACGAAACACCATATATCTT.

The chain joins TRBV6-6 to TRBJ1-2; no firm D call. Trimming pared 5 bases from V and 6 bases from J, leaving 13 bases between. From germline, CDR1 is MNHNY and CDR2 SVGAGI (reference sequence). CDR3 length equals 13 residues. This CDR3 is CASSPREGHGYTF. CDR3 DNA sequence: TGTGCCAGCAGTCCCCGGGAGGGCCATGGCTACACCTTC.